What follows are 14 T cell receptor beta chains derived from one specimen sequenced in a study of T cell responses to AZD1222 COVID-19 vaccine. Assay: immunoSEQ multiplex PCR; the TCRdb copy retains only in-frame clones and omits some. The sample includes approximately 200,000 clones, about 94% of them seen just once. The material was peripheral blood, obtained on day 0 of AZD1222 vaccination. All receptors come from an adult in good health.

The chain couples TRBV2 to TRBJ1-5; the D is unclear. Germline V lookup: CDR1 SNHLY, CDR2 FYNNEI. The CDR3 runs 14 residues. V lost 1 base to trimming and J lost 0 bases, with 4 bases between them. CDR3 bases: TGTGCCAGCAGTGAAGAGGGTAGCAATCAGCCCCAGCATTTT. This codes for CASSEEGSNQPQHF.

The chain links TRBV4-3 to TRBJ2-2, with TRBD2 identical over 7 bases. The CDR3 covers 16 residues. Germline V gives CDR1 LGHNA, CDR2 YSLEER. V was pared by 0 bases and J by 3 bases, with 4 bases of the junction left unmatched. CDR3 nucleotides: TGCGCCAGCAGCCAAGACAGGGCGGGAGACACCGGGGAGCTGTTTTTT. It specifies CASSQDRAGDTGELFF.

This CDR3 reads CASSEARQPYEQYF. The CDR3 coding sequence is TGTGCCAGCAGTGAAGCGCGGCAGCCCTACGAGCAGTACTTC. This chain links TRBV2 with TRBJ2-7; D is unresolved. The CDR3 has 14 residues. CDR1 and CDR2 (germline): SNHLY, FYNNEI. V lost 0 bases, J lost 2 bases, and 8 bases lay in between. The variable domain in full, with the rest retrieved from reference TRBV2 and TRBJ2-7, is EPEVTQTPSHQVTQMGQEVILRCVPISNHLYFYWYRQILGQKVEFLVSFYNNEISEKSEIFDDQFSVERPDGSNFTLKIRSTKLEDSAMYFCASSEARQPYEQYFGPGTRLTVT.

This clone was recorded once. This sequence joins TRBV6-2 or TRBV6-3 and TRBJ2-5; the D is unclear. Germline assignment: CDR1 MNHEY and CDR2 SVGEGT. The length of the CDR3 is 13 residues. V was clipped by 5 bases and J by 5 bases, with 12 bases between them. CDR3: CASSQTGRETQYF. The CDR3 DNA is TGTGCCAGCAGTCAAACCGGGCGCGAGACCCAGTACTTC.

The V gene is TRBV4-2, the J gene TRBJ2-1, with 11 bases aligning to TRBD2. Germline V gene lookup returns CDR1 LGHNA and CDR2 YNFKEQ. V was clipped by 1 base and J by 6 bases; unmatched bases: 5. This CDR3 region has 16 residues. The CDR3 sequence is CASSQVQGTSGNEQFF. DNA of the CDR3: TGTGCCAGCAGCCAAGTGCAGGGGACTAGCGGCAATGAGCAGTTCTTC.

The chain links TRBV7-3 to TRBJ2-1; 15 nucleotides match TRBD2. This CDR3 has 17 residues. Germline CDR1 reads SGHTA; CDR2 reads FQGTGA. Trimming cost V 4 bases and J 9 bases; bases outside gene matches: 10. The CDR3 reads CASSSGLAGGLQGEQFF. CDR3 DNA: TGTGCCAGCAGCTCGGGACTAGCGGGAGGCCTCCAGGGTGAGCAGTTCTTC.

This chain uses TRBV11-1 with TRBJ2-2, with unresolved D. V was clipped by 6 bases and J by 1 base, with 12 bases between them. The CDR3 runs to 15 residues. The germline gives CDR1 SGHAT, CDR2 FQDESV (reference sequence). CDR3 DNA sequence: TGTGCCAGCAGTTCACGCAAAGTGAACACCGGGGAGCTGTTTTTT. Protein: CASSSRKVNTGELFF.

This clone was seen once. The chain recombines TRBV2 with TRBJ1-2; D unresolved. The CDR3 is made up of 13 amino acids. From germline, CDR1 is SNHLY and CDR2 FYNNEI. V lost 2 bases, J lost 1 base, and 5 bases lay in between. The CDR3 sequence: CASSEQSNYGYTF. The CDR3 DNA reads TGTGCCAGCAGTGAACAGAGTAACTATGGCTACACCTTC.

This chain uses TRBV6-5 with TRBJ2-1; 7 bases line up with TRBD2. The CDR3 has 15 amino acids. Trimming at V came to 6 bases and at J to 4 bases, leaving 9 bases not matched to a gene. Per the germline V gene, CDR1 is MNHEY and CDR2 is SVGAGI. The CDR3 bases are TGTGCCAGCAGAGGACTGGGAGGGTTGTACAATGAGCAGTTCTTC. Translation: CASRGLGGLYNEQFF.

The rearrangement joins TRBV4-1 to TRBJ2-1, with D unclear. CDR3 length: 11 residues. V was shortened by 1 base and J by 9 bases, with 4 bases between the two germline ends. CDR1 MGHRA and CDR2 YSYEKL come from the germline V gene. CDR3 loop: CASSQGVEQFF. The DNA for the CDR3 is TGCGCCAGCAGCCAAGGGGTTGAGCAGTTCTTC.

This chain links TRBV30 with TRBJ1-4; perhaps TRBD1 as D (5 bases). This CDR3 comprises 16 residues. Trimming stripped 2 bases from V and 7 bases from J, with 20 bases between. Germline V gene data show CDR1 as GTSNPN and CDR2 as SVGIG (reference sequence). The CDR3 here is CAWSYRDFGRGEKLFF. CDR3 nucleotide sequence: TGTGCCTGGAGTTATCGGGACTTCGGGCGGGGTGAAAAACTGTTTTTT.

The chain couples TRBV10-3 to TRBJ2-1, with 13 bases matching TRBD2. Per germline, CDR1 ENHRY and CDR2 SYGVKD. J gave up 4 bases and V 5 bases, and 2 bases lay outside the gene matches. CDR3 length: 15 amino acids. This CDR3 is CAISSTSGGYNEQFF. CDR3 nucleotides: TGTGCCATCAGTTCGACTAGCGGGGGGTACAATGAGCAGTTCTTC.

V is TRBV28 and J is TRBJ2-7, with unresolved D. This CDR3 has 13 amino acids. Germline CDR1 MDHEN, CDR2 SYDVKM. Trimming removed 6 bases at V and 0 bases at J, with 9 bases between. The CDR3 DNA follows: TGTGCCAGCAGGGTCCCGAGCTCCTACGAGCAGTACTTC. Its translation: CASRVPSSYEQYF.

This clone came up once. This rearrangement joins TRBV4-1 to TRBJ2-7; D unresolved. The V gene's germline CDR1 is MGHRA and CDR2 YSYEKL. The CDR3 totals 13 residues. V shed 1 base and J shed 1 base, with 5 bases lying between them. CDR3 in DNA: TGCGCCAGCAGCCAAGCCCGGTCCTACGAGCAGTACTTC. Translation: CASSQARSYEQYF.